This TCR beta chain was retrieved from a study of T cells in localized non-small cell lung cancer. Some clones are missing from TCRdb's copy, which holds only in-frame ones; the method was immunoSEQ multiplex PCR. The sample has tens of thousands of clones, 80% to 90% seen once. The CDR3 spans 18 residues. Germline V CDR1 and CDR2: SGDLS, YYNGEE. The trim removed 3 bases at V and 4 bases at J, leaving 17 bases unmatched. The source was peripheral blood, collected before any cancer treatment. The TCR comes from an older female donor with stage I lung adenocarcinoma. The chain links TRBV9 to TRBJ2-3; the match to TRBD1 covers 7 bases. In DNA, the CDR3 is TGTGCCAGCAGCGCTTCGCGGACGGCGTCCACAGGGGCAGATACGCAGTATTTT. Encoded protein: CASSASRTASTGADTQYF.